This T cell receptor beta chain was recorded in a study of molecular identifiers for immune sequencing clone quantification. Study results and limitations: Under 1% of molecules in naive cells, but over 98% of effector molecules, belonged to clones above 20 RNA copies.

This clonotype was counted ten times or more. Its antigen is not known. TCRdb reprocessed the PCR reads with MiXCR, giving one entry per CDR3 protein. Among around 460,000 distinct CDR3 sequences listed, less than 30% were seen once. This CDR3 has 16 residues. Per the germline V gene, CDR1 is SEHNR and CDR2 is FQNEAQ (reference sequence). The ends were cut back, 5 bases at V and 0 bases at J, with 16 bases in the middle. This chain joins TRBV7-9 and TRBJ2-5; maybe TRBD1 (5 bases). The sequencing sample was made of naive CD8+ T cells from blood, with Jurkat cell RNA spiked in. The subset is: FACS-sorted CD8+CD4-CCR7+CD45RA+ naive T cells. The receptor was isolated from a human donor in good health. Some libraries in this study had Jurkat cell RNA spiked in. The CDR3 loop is CASSLRDPSYQETQYF. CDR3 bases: TGTGCCAGCAGCCTCAGGGATCCGAGCTACCAAGAGACCCAGTACTTC.